The TCR beta chain described here comes from a study of response to subunit inactivated influenza vaccine (dated by TCRdb to the late 2010s). About the investigation overall: To follow how T cells responded to a trivalent subunit inactivated influenza vaccine, the researchers relied on deep quantitative profiling of the T cell receptor repertoire. Overall results and qualifications from the work: The authors suggested that each seasonal influenza vaccination may recruit only a limited number of new T cells.

Trimming leaves V shorter by 5 bases and J shorter by 4 bases, with the junction holding 5 bases beyond the gene matches. Reading the germline V gene gives CDR1 SGHDT and CDR2 YYEEEE. The CDR3 numbers 14 residues from cysteine through phenylalanine. Only the CDR3 part of the read is kept: 42 bases, read in frame from the first base. This clonotype was seen a handful of times. This receptor's antigen is unknown. No clone much larger than this one lies a single base away; base qualities are absent. Library preparation was by RT-PCR. Sequencing used an Illumina HiSeq 2500. Using fastp at Q25 and MiXCR, TCRdb reprocessed the public reads and kept productive beta chains. CDR3 protein duplicates are merged, each entry listing the most common genes and DNA. The sample profile shows roughly 670,000 distinct CDR3 sequences; 14% of them were found once. In total, the top ten clones hold approximately 7.6% of the sample.

Source: PBMCs from blood, taken roughly 2 weeks before vaccination. Recombination linked TRBV5-6 to TRBJ2-2; 7 bases in the middle match TRBD1. The receptor was isolated from a man aged 45-65 years who received an inactivated influenza vaccine. Donor details come from another sample of the same person, matched by shared clones. The CDR3 amino acid sequence is: CASSFGTATGELFF. The nucleotides read TGTGCCAGCAGTTTCGGGACAGCCACCGGGGAGCTGTTTTTT.